Listed below are T cell receptor beta chains from one sample, sequenced in a study of blood T cells in healthy people across ages. Via MiXCR, TCRdb re-called the 5' RACE reads, giving one row per CDR3 protein. The profile covers 800,000 or so distinct CDR3 sequences, with more than 20% appearing a single time and under 4.5% taken by the ten largest. These data are also associated with another study on T cells of mothers and their children.

Sequencing was done on a sample of blood. These receptors all stem from a boy younger than 18 in good health. CDR3s include the opening cysteine and the closing phenylalanine or tryptophan. A D gene is named only where the DNA matches it firmly. The size field is filled for only some rows; it gives once, few, many or a size class.

D,size,V,J,DNA,CDR3
-,-,TRBV4-3,TRBJ2-7,TGCGCCAGCAGCCAAGACCTGGCTAGCTCGGACGAGCAGTACTTC,CASSQDLASSDEQYF
-,-,TRBV7-2,TRBJ1-1,TGTGCCAGCAGCGAGGGGCTCATGAACACCGAAGCTTTCTTT,CASSEGLMNTEAFF
TRBD1,few,TRBV20-1,TRBJ2-7,TGCAGTGCTAGCAAGCAGGGGGCTTACGAGCAGTACTTC,CSASKQGAYEQYF
TRBD1,few,TRBV29-1,TRBJ1-2,TGCAGCGGTGGGACAGCCGCTAACTATGGCTACACCTTC,CSGGTAANYGYTF
-,once,TRBV20-1,TRBJ2-5,TGCAGTGCTAGATCGTTGGGGGGGACCCAGTACTTC,CSARSLGGTQYF
-,-,TRBV25-1,TRBJ2-1,TGTGCCAGCAGTGAATTCCTGGGCCCCTCCTACAATGAGCAGTTCTTC,CASSEFLGPSYNEQFF
-,-,TRBV7-2,TRBJ1-1,TGTGCCAGCAGCCTAGGGGAAGGTTGGAAAGCTTTCTTT,CASSLGEGWKAFF
-,-,TRBV9,TRBJ2-1,TGTGCCAGCAGCGTAGGATTAGAGAGGGCCATCCAAGGAGAGCAGTTCTTC,CASSVGLERAIQGEQFF
-,-,TRBV6-1,TRBJ2-5,TGTGCCAGCAGTGAGGATAGCGGAGAGACCCAGTACTTC,CASSEDSGETQYF
-,few,TRBV20-1,TRBJ2-1,TGCAGTGCCCGGCCTCTCTTCAGCTCCTACAATGAGCAGTTCTTC,CSARPLFSSYNEQFF
TRBD2,few,TRBV15,TRBJ2-5,TGTGCCACCAGCTCTAGCGGACACCAAGAGACCCAGTACTTC,CATSSSGHQETQYF
-,few,TRBV24-1,TRBJ2-7,TGTGCCACCAGTGACCCCGGACACGGCTACGAGCAGTACTTC,CATSDPGHGYEQYF
-,-,TRBV20-1,TRBJ2-5,TGCAGTGCGCCCACTAAAAAGGGAGAGACCCAGTACTTC,CSAPTKKGETQYF
-,few,TRBV10-3,TRBJ2-7,TGTGCCATCAGTGACGGGACCTCCTACGAGCAGTACTTC,CAISDGTSYEQYF
-,-,TRBV6-2/TRBV6-3,TRBJ2-1,TGTGCCAGCAGAAGGGAGCGACACGAGCAGTTCTTC,CASRRERHEQFF
-,-,TRBV30,TRBJ2-5,TGTGCCTGGAGAGGTATTCCCCCTCAAGAGACCCAGTACTTC,CAWRGIPPQETQYF
-,-,TRBV7-2,TRBJ2-5,TGTGCCAGCAGCTTTAACCGGGACCTGGGGGAGACCCAGTACTTC,CASSFNRDLGETQYF
-,-,TRBV28,TRBJ2-1,TGTGCCAGCGATTCCCTTCAGGGGATCATCAATGAGCAGTTCTTC,CASDSLQGIINEQFF
-,few,TRBV7-2,TRBJ2-5,TGTGCCAGCAGCTCCTATGGGGCTGGGGAGACCCAGTACTTC,CASSSYGAGETQYF
TRBD1,-,TRBV28,TRBJ1-5,TGTGCCAGCAGTCGGACAGGGGCCAATCAGCCCCAGCATTTT,CASSRTGANQPQHF
-,few,TRBV7-9,TRBJ1-1,TGTGCCAGCAGCTTCCGGGACAAGAACACTGAAGCTTTCTTT,CASSFRDKNTEAFF
-,-,TRBV13,TRBJ1-1,TGTGCCAGCAGCCCCCGCCGTTTCAGTGAAGCTTTCTTT,CASSPRRFSEAFF
TRBD1,few,TRBV6-1,TRBJ1-1,TGTGCCAGCATGGACAGGGAGGTGACTGAAGCTTTCTTT,CASMDREVTEAFF
-,-,TRBV29-1,TRBJ2-1,TGCAGCGTTGAAGAGAGGGGACAGGCGGGGGATGAGCAGTTCTTC,CSVEERGQAGDEQFF
-,few,TRBV5-1,TRBJ2-4,TGCGCCAGCAGCCCAAACCCCCAGGGGTCCATACTAGCCAAAAACATTCAGTACTTC,CASSPNPQGSILAKNIQYF
TRBD1,-,TRBV6-5,TRBJ1-6,TGTGCCAGCAGTTTCGACCGGGACAGCGAATTTAGCTCCTATAATTCACCCCTCCACTTT,CASSFDRDSEFSSYNSPLHF
-,-,TRBV3-1,TRBJ2-5,TGTGCCAGCAGCCCCGGACTGAGCCAAGAGACCCAGTACTTC,CASSPGLSQETQYF
-,-,TRBV7-7,TRBJ2-5,TGTGCTAGCAGCTTAGGTGGGAGAGGGATCCAAGGGACCCAGTACTTC,CASSLGGRGIQGTQYF
-,once,TRBV12-1,TRBJ2-5,TGTGCCAGCGGGCGGGAGACCCAGTACTTC,CASGRETQYF
-,few,TRBV7-6,TRBJ2-5,TGTGCCAGCAGCTTAGCTATCAGGGCGCCCCCCGAAGAGACCCAGTACTTC,CASSLAIRAPPEETQYF
-,-,TRBV15,TRBJ2-1,TGTGCCACCAGCAGAGCAATCACTAGAAAGGAGAATACAGGGCAGTTCTTC,CATSRAITRKENTGQFF
-,-,TRBV6-6,TRBJ2-7,TGTGCCAGCAGTTACGGCCAGGCGGCCTACGAGCAGTACTTC,CASSYGQAAYEQYF
TRBD2,-,TRBV28,TRBJ2-7,TGTGCCAGCAGTGGCAGGCTAGCGGGATTGGGCGAGCAGTACTTC,CASSGRLAGLGEQYF
TRBD2,-,TRBV20-1,TRBJ2-7,TGCAGTGCCGGACTAGCGGGAGTAATAAAGTTCTTC,CSAGLAGVIKFF
-,few,TRBV20-1,TRBJ2-1,TGCAGTGCACACTCGCTTAGGGAGGCCTACAATGAGCAGTTCTTC,CSAHSLREAYNEQFF
-,few,TRBV5-1,TRBJ1-6,TGCGCCAGCGGACTAGACTGGGATTCACCCCTCCACTTT,CASGLDWDSPLHF
-,-,TRBV20-1,TRBJ2-7,TGCAGTGCTAGAGATCAGGATGGCTACGAGCAGTACTTC,CSARDQDGYEQYF
TRBD1,-,TRBV6-6,TRBJ1-1,TGTGCCAGCAGTTACTCGGGACAGGGGAACACTGAAGCTTTCTTT,CASSYSGQGNTEAFF
-,-,TRBV7-2,TRBJ1-2,TGTGCCAGCAGCTTAGCGAAAGAGACAGCGAGAGGCTACACCTTC,CASSLAKETARGYTF
-,-,TRBV4-3,TRBJ2-6,TGCGCCAGCAGTCAAGGTGGACTATCTTGGGCCAACGTCCTGACTTTC,CASSQGGLSWANVLTF
-,-,TRBV10-3,TRBJ2-7,TGTGCCATCAGTGAGTTAATCCATTACGAGCAGTACTTC,CAISELIHYEQYF
TRBD2,few,TRBV5-1,TRBJ2-7,TGCGCCAGCAGCTTGGAAGCTGCTAGCGGGCTGATCTACGAGCAGTACTTC,CASSLEAASGLIYEQYF
TRBD1,-,TRBV7-2,TRBJ1-6,TGTGCCAGCAGGATTTCCGGGACAGGGCACTCACCCCTCCACTTT,CASRISGTGHSPLHF
-,few,TRBV6-5,TRBJ1-4,TGTGCCAGCAGTTATTCCGGGGGATATAATGAAAAACTGTTTTTT,CASSYSGGYNEKLFF
-,-,TRBV7-8,TRBJ1-1,TGTGCCAGCACCCAAGGTGGGACCACTGAAGCTTTCTTT,CASTQGGTTEAFF
-,-,TRBV5-5,TRBJ1-1,TGTGCCAGCAGCTTGAAGTTCCAGGACCCGATCATGAACACTGAAGCTTCCTTT,CASSLKFQDPIMNTEASF
TRBD2,-,TRBV12-3/TRBV12-4,TRBJ2-3,TGTGCCAGCAGTTTACTTGCAAGACTAGCGGACGCAGATACGCAGTATTTT,CASSLLARLADADTQYF
-,once,TRBV27,TRBJ2-5,TGTGCCAGCAGTTCCCTAGCTAGTGAGACCCAGTACTTC,CASSSLASETQYF